This T cell receptor beta chain derives from a study of shared clonotypes between healthy human individuals. The wider study: Plates per donor: three CD4 naive, three CD4 memory, two CD8 naive, one CD8 memory.

Every donor, a Caucasian adult, lived in Nashville, Tennessee. This CDR3 spans 15 amino acids. Germline CDR1 and CDR2: LNHDA and SQIVND (reference sequence). With 6 bases removed from V and 2 bases from J, the gap between germline ends came to 13 bases. For every subset, genomic DNA was evenly distributed across several immunoSEQ plates. TCRdb keeps only in-frame clones here, not all; method: immunoSEQ multiplex PCR. Altogether 2 million or so clones are present, 95% being singletons, with the ten largest covering 0.13%. The gene calls are TRBV19 and TRBJ2-2, with a weak D call TRBD1 (6 bases). The specimen sequenced was naive CD4+ T cells sorted from blood. The subset here: CD45RA+ positively selected. This clonotype originated in a man aged 18 to 30 in good health. In DNA form, the CDR3 reads TGTGCCAGTAGCCCGAGGACAGTCAACACCGGGGAGCTGTTTTTT. This sequence encodes CASSPRTVNTGELFF.